These T cell receptor beta chains were read from a single sample in a study of regulatory T cells in long-lasting Graves disease. One entry per CDR3 protein results from TCRdb running MiXCR on the multiplex PCR reads. Of about 470,000 distinct CDR3 sequences listed, 20% are singletons. The source material was peripheral blood mononuclear cells (PBMCs), sampled when the disease was refractory, from a patient treated with antithyroid drugs. The receptors were sampled from a female donor with Graves disease. Each CDR3 is given with its conserved first and last residue. The D gene is left open where the match is weak. Size is omitted from some rows. Given values are once, few, many or a class for expanded clones.

v_gene: TRBV28; abundance: .; d_gene: .; j_gene: TRBJ2-7; CDR3nt: TGTGCCAGCAGTTTTAACAGAATCTACGAGCAGTACTTC; CDR3aa: CASSFNRIYEQYF
v_gene: TRBV5-1; abundance: few; d_gene: .; j_gene: TRBJ2-7; CDR3nt: TGCGCCAGCAGGCTACTAGCAGTCTCCTACGAGCAGTACTTC; CDR3aa: CASRLLAVSYEQYF
v_gene: TRBV6-1; abundance: .; d_gene: .; j_gene: TRBJ2-3; CDR3nt: TGTGCCAGCCGTAGAAGGAGCACAGATACGCAGTATTTT; CDR3aa: CASRRRSTDTQYF
v_gene: TRBV19; abundance: few; d_gene: .; j_gene: TRBJ2-7; CDR3nt: TGTGCCAGTACCCCCGGAAGGATGGACGAGCAGTACTTC; CDR3aa: CASTPGRMDEQYF
v_gene: TRBV20-1; abundance: few; d_gene: TRBD2; j_gene: TRBJ2-1; CDR3nt: TGCAGTGCTAGAGTTCATGCCCCTAGCGGGAGCAGTAGGAATGAGCAGTTCTTC; CDR3aa: CSARVHAPSGSSRNEQFF
v_gene: TRBV19; abundance: .; d_gene: .; j_gene: TRBJ1-1; CDR3nt: TGTGCCAGTAGTATATGGGCTGGGGACACTGAAGCTTTCTTT; CDR3aa: CASSIWAGDTEAFF
v_gene: TRBV27; abundance: many; d_gene: TRBD1; j_gene: TRBJ1-1; CDR3nt: TGTGCCAGCCTATTGACAGGGTTAGACACTGAAGCTTTCTTT; CDR3aa: CASLLTGLDTEAFF
v_gene: TRBV2; abundance: few; d_gene: .; j_gene: TRBJ2-3; CDR3nt: TGTGCCAGCACACCAGCGTTTAGCACAGATACGCAGTATTTT; CDR3aa: CASTPAFSTDTQYF
v_gene: TRBV27; abundance: .; d_gene: .; j_gene: TRBJ2-7; CDR3nt: TGTGCCAGCACCCCACTGGTGGGGGCAACGATTCTCGAGCAGTACTTC; CDR3aa: CASTPLVGATILEQYF
v_gene: TRBV11-1; abundance: many; d_gene: TRBD1; j_gene: TRBJ2-7; CDR3nt: TGTGCCAGCAGCTACCTCAGGGGGCTTCTCTACGAGCAGTACTTC; CDR3aa: CASSYLRGLLYEQYF
v_gene: TRBV11-2; abundance: few; d_gene: .; j_gene: TRBJ2-3; CDR3nt: TGTGCCAGCCGAACCTTTGGCACAGATACGCAGTATTTT; CDR3aa: CASRTFGTDTQYF
v_gene: TRBV27; abundance: .; d_gene: .; j_gene: TRBJ2-7; CDR3nt: TGTGCCAGCAGTTTCACGGCGGCTACCTACGAGCAGTACTTC; CDR3aa: CASSFTAATYEQYF
v_gene: TRBV2; abundance: many; d_gene: .; j_gene: TRBJ1-2; CDR3nt: TGTGCCAGCAGTGAACGGCCACTCTGGGGTGGCTACACCTTC; CDR3aa: CASSERPLWGGYTF
v_gene: TRBV29-1; abundance: few; d_gene: .; j_gene: TRBJ1-1; CDR3nt: TGCAGCGTTCTAGGGGACACTGAAGCTTTCTTT; CDR3aa: CSVLGDTEAFF
v_gene: TRBV28; abundance: .; d_gene: .; j_gene: TRBJ2-5; CDR3nt: TGTGCCAGCAGTTTCCCAGGGGGAGGACAGGGAGGGGAGACCCAGTACTTC; CDR3aa: CASSFPGGGQGGETQYF
v_gene: TRBV3-1; abundance: many; d_gene: .; j_gene: TRBJ2-5; CDR3nt: TGTGCCAGCAGCCAAGTGTTTCCCCAAGAGACCCAGTACTTC; CDR3aa: CASSQVFPQETQYF
v_gene: TRBV30; abundance: few; d_gene: .; j_gene: TRBJ2-7; CDR3nt: TGTGCCTGGGAACCCCCCGATGGGGGGCTCTACGAGCAGTACTTC; CDR3aa: CAWEPPDGGLYEQYF
v_gene: TRBV7-3; abundance: .; d_gene: TRBD1; j_gene: TRBJ2-7; CDR3nt: TGTGCCAGCAGCTTCGATCAGGGGGCAGACGCTCCCTACGAGCAGTACTTC; CDR3aa: CASSFDQGADAPYEQYF
v_gene: TRBV18; abundance: .; d_gene: TRBD1; j_gene: TRBJ1-1; CDR3nt: TGTGCCAGCTCGGGACAGTCGGACACTGAAGCTTTCTTT; CDR3aa: CASSGQSDTEAFF
v_gene: TRBV6-5; abundance: many; d_gene: .; j_gene: TRBJ2-7; CDR3nt: TGTGCCAGCAGTTACGACCCGTTGAGCGGTAGCTCCTACGAGCAGTACTTC; CDR3aa: CASSYDPLSGSSYEQYF
v_gene: TRBV28; abundance: many; d_gene: TRBD1; j_gene: TRBJ1-6; CDR3nt: TGTGCCAGCAGTCCTGGACAGGGTAACACTAGAAATAATTCACCCCTCCACTTT; CDR3aa: CASSPGQGNTRNNSPLHF
v_gene: TRBV4-3; abundance: few; d_gene: .; j_gene: TRBJ1-6; CDR3nt: TGCGCCAGCAGCCAAGAAGTGGGTTCACCCCTCCACTTT; CDR3aa: CASSQEVGSPLHF
v_gene: TRBV30; abundance: many; d_gene: .; j_gene: TRBJ2-2; CDR3nt: TGTGCCTGGAGTGTAAGCGGGCGGAGGGTGTTTTTT; CDR3aa: CAWSVSGRRVFF
v_gene: TRBV25-1; abundance: .; d_gene: .; j_gene: TRBJ1-1; CDR3nt: TGTGCCAGCAGTCCCCCGGGGGGAATCGGCACTGAAGCTTTCTTT; CDR3aa: CASSPPGGIGTEAFF
v_gene: TRBV6-5; abundance: few; d_gene: .; j_gene: TRBJ2-7; CDR3nt: TGTGCCAGCAGTTTCGGAACTGGGATGCGGTACTTC; CDR3aa: CASSFGTGMRYF
v_gene: TRBV3-1; abundance: .; d_gene: .; j_gene: TRBJ1-1; CDR3nt: TGTGCCAGCAGCCAAGGCTCCCCCGGACCAGGAACAGCTTTCTTT; CDR3aa: CASSQGSPGPGTAFF
v_gene: TRBV20-1; abundance: .; d_gene: TRBD1; j_gene: TRBJ1-2; CDR3nt: TGCAGTGCTAATACAGGGGAGTCTGACTATGGCTACACCTTC; CDR3aa: CSANTGESDYGYTF
v_gene: TRBV14; abundance: .; d_gene: TRBD1; j_gene: TRBJ1-6; CDR3nt: TGTGCCAGCAGCCCCTACAGGGGGCGCGACTCACCCCTCCACTTT; CDR3aa: CASSPYRGRDSPLHF
v_gene: TRBV28; abundance: many; d_gene: .; j_gene: TRBJ1-1; CDR3nt: TGTGCCAGCAGTTTACCCGCTGAAGCTTTCTTT; CDR3aa: CASSLPAEAFF
v_gene: TRBV9; abundance: .; d_gene: .; j_gene: TRBJ2-7; CDR3nt: TGTGCCAGCAGCGCTCACGGGAACTCCTACGAGCAGTACTTC; CDR3aa: CASSAHGNSYEQYF
v_gene: TRBV7-9; abundance: .; d_gene: .; j_gene: TRBJ2-5; CDR3nt: TGTGCCAGCAGCCGCCCGGAAGGGTTGGGGACCCAGTACTTC; CDR3aa: CASSRPEGLGTQYF
v_gene: TRBV11-2; abundance: many; d_gene: TRBD1; j_gene: TRBJ2-5; CDR3nt: TGTGCCAGCAGCTTAGATTTTCGAGACAGGGGGCTGGAGACCCAGTACTTC; CDR3aa: CASSLDFRDRGLETQYF
v_gene: TRBV30; abundance: .; d_gene: TRBD1; j_gene: TRBJ1-2; CDR3nt: TGTGCCTGCAAAACAGGGGGGACGTACAACTATGGCTACACCTTC; CDR3aa: CACKTGGTYNYGYTF
v_gene: TRBV27; abundance: many; d_gene: .; j_gene: TRBJ1-2; CDR3nt: TGTGCCAGCAGTTTCCGCGGGTCCAACTATGGCTACACCTTC; CDR3aa: CASSFRGSNYGYTF
v_gene: TRBV29-1; abundance: few; d_gene: .; j_gene: TRBJ2-7; CDR3nt: TGCAGCGTTCTAGCAGAGTACGAGCAGTACTTC; CDR3aa: CSVLAEYEQYF
v_gene: TRBV28; abundance: many; d_gene: TRBD2; j_gene: TRBJ2-6; CDR3nt: TGTGCCAGCAGCCCGGGACTAGCGCCGAGCTCTGGGGCCAACGTCCTGACTTTC; CDR3aa: CASSPGLAPSSGANVLTF
v_gene: TRBV27; abundance: .; d_gene: .; j_gene: TRBJ1-1; CDR3nt: TGTGCCAGCAGTTTATGGGTAGGCGCAGGGATCACTGAAGCTTTCTTT; CDR3aa: CASSLWVGAGITEAFF
v_gene: TRBV20-1; abundance: .; d_gene: TRBD1; j_gene: TRBJ1-5; CDR3nt: TGCAGTGCAACCGGGACAGGGGGTGCCCTTAGCAATCAGCCCCAGCATTTT; CDR3aa: CSATGTGGALSNQPQHF
v_gene: TRBV7-2; abundance: few; d_gene: .; j_gene: TRBJ2-5; CDR3nt: TGTGCCAGCAGCTTAGAGGGCAGGGGGGGCCAAGAGACCCAGTACTTC; CDR3aa: CASSLEGRGGQETQYF
v_gene: TRBV28; abundance: many; d_gene: .; j_gene: TRBJ1-1; CDR3nt: TGTGCCAGCAGTTTAAATCCGGCCGGACTTAACACTGAAGCTTTCTTT; CDR3aa: CASSLNPAGLNTEAFF
v_gene: TRBV10-3; abundance: many; d_gene: .; j_gene: TRBJ1-2; CDR3nt: TGTGCCATCTCGGGTTTCTATGGCTACACCTTC; CDR3aa: CAISGFYGYTF
v_gene: TRBV3-1; abundance: .; d_gene: .; j_gene: TRBJ2-7; CDR3nt: TGTACCAGTTCGACAGACTCCTACGAGCAGTACTTC; CDR3aa: CTSSTDSYEQYF
v_gene: TRBV10-3; abundance: .; d_gene: .; j_gene: TRBJ2-2; CDR3nt: TGTGCCATCACTCTCGCTGGCGGAAGGGAGCTGTTTTTT; CDR3aa: CAITLAGGRELFF
v_gene: TRBV12-3/TRBV12-4; abundance: many; d_gene: TRBD1; j_gene: TRBJ1-1; CDR3nt: TGTGCCAGCAGAGGGACAGGGAGGTTTAAACCTTTCTTT; CDR3aa: CASRGTGRFKPFF
v_gene: TRBV28; abundance: many; d_gene: TRBD1; j_gene: TRBJ2-7; CDR3nt: TGTGCCAGCAGTTCCCGGACAGGGGGCGCCCCAGAATACGAGCAGTACTTC; CDR3aa: CASSSRTGGAPEYEQYF
v_gene: TRBV5-8; abundance: many; d_gene: TRBD2; j_gene: TRBJ2-5; CDR3nt: TGTGCCAGCAGTCCTCGACTAGCGGGAACACCTCAAGAGACCCAGTACTTC; CDR3aa: CASSPRLAGTPQETQYF